The 27 T cell receptor beta chains presented below share a single source sample, sequenced in a study of cytomegalovirus exposure and HLA in healthy donors. 60 Vbeta and 13 Jbeta primers were used in PCR. The data were produced by immunoSEQ multiplex PCR, yet TCRdb's version contains in-frame clones alone and is incomplete. This repertoire shows 150,000 to 200,000 clones, around 81% found once; its top ten account for 1.9%. The specimen sequenced was PBMCs. These receptors all stem from a man aged 25-40 years in good health and CMV-seronegative.

The V call is TRBV28, the J call TRBJ1-6; the match to TRBD1 covers 9 bases. The V gene's germline CDR1 is MDHEN and CDR2 SYDVKM. With 3 bases clipped from V and 6 bases from J, the junction kept 3 bases outside the gene matches. The CDR3 is 15 residues long. CDR3: CASSFTGQGNSPLHF. The CDR3 nucleotides are TGTGCCAGCAGTTTTACGGGACAGGGTAATTCACCCCTCCACTTT.

The chain recombines TRBV11-3 with TRBJ2-3; TRBD2 agrees at 13 bases. Trimming cost V 5 bases and J 4 bases; bases outside gene matches: 6. Germline loops: CDR1 SGHNT, CDR2 YENEEA. The CDR3 consists of 16 residues. CDR3 in amino acids: CASSRRTSGSADTQYF. DNA of the CDR3: TGTGCCAGCAGCCGAAGGACTAGCGGGAGTGCAGATACGCAGTATTTT. Variable domain in full (rest from reference TRBV11-3 and TRBJ2-3): EAGVVQSPRYKIIEKKQPVAFWCNPISGHNTLYWYLQNLGQGPELLIRYENEEAVDDSQLPKDRFSAERLKGVDSTLKIQPAELGDSAVYLCASSRRTSGSADTQYFGPGTRLTVL.

This rearrangement joins TRBV27 to TRBJ2-1; 7 nucleotides agree with TRBD2. The CDR3 runs to 13 residues. Germline loops: CDR1 MNHEY, CDR2 SMNVEV (reference sequence). The junction had 1 base not matched to a gene; V was cut back by 2 bases and J by 6 bases. CDR3 sequence reads: CASSLGGGNEQFF. CDR3 nucleotide sequence: TGTGCCAGCAGTTTAGGGGGGGGCAATGAGCAGTTCTTC.

This clone has a single count. The chain is built from TRBV5-1 and TRBJ1-2; TRBD1 agrees at 9 bases. V shed 4 bases and J 2 bases; nucleotides not matched to a gene: 9. The CDR3 is made up of 16 amino acids. The germline V gene encodes CDR1 SGHRS and CDR2 YFSETQ. The CDR3, as DNA: TGCGCCAGCAGCCCCGTCCCGGGACAGGGAAACTATGGCTACACCTTC. This gives the protein CASSPVPGQGNYGYTF.

The table lists this clone with a few counts. V and J are TRBV5-1 and TRBJ2-5; 7 nucleotides agree with TRBD2. CDR1 and CDR2 (germline): SGHRS, YFSETQ. The CDR3 covers 14 residues. With 0 bases clipped from V and 5 bases from J, the junction kept 4 bases outside the gene matches. For the CDR3, the DNA is TGCGCCAGCAGCTTGGGCGGGAGTGGGGAGACCCAGTACTTC. The encoded protein is CASSLGGSGETQYF.

The V and J genes are TRBV4-1 and TRBJ2-5, with D maybe TRBD1 (5 bases). The DNA end favors TRBJ2-7, so the J call may be wrong. Germline CDR1 is MGHRA and CDR2 is YSYEKL. The CDR3 is 14 residues long. The CDR3 is CASSQEPQGREQYF. The CDR3, as DNA: TGCGCCAGCAGCCAAGAACCCCAGGGCCGCGAGCAGTACTTC.

This rearrangement joins TRBV6-5 to TRBJ1-2, with TRBD1 identical over 8 bases. Germline CDR1 and CDR2: MNHEY and SVGAGI. The CDR3 has 15 residues. Trimming at V came to 6 bases and at J to 1 base, leaving 7 bases not matched to a gene. The CDR3: CASRLGQGVNYGYTF. The CDR3, as DNA: TGTGCCAGCAGACTCGGACAGGGCGTTAACTATGGCTACACCTTC.

In its sample, this clone was seen once. The chain employs TRBV6-1 and TRBJ2-7; D perhaps matches TRBD1 (5 bases). The ends were cut back, 8 bases at V and 3 bases at J, with 20 bases in the middle. CDR3 length: 15 residues. Germline CDR1 reads MNHNS; CDR2 reads SASEGT. The CDR3, as DNA: TGTGCCAGCTCCTATACTCCCGACAGTCTCTACGAGCAGTACTTC. This translates into CASSYTPDSLYEQYF.

The V and J genes are TRBV6-6 and TRBJ2-7; no reliable D call. V gave up 7 bases and J gave up 2 bases, with 18 bases separating them. Germline V gives CDR1 MNHNY, CDR2 SVGAGI (reference sequence). This CDR3 spans 15 amino acids. The CDR3 is CASTVGRERTYEQYF. The CDR3 DNA reads as TGTGCCAGCACTGTGGGCCGAGAACGAACCTACGAGCAGTACTTC.

The V call is TRBV2, the J call TRBJ2-6; tentative D call: TRBD2 (5 bases). Germline V gene data show CDR1 as SNHLY and CDR2 as FYNNEI. With 5 bases removed from V and 0 bases from J, the gap between germline ends came to 11 bases. CDR3 length: 16 amino acids. The DNA for the CDR3 is TGTGCCAGCAGTTCAGTAGGGAGCTCTGGGGCCAACGTCCTGACTTTC. This encodes CASSSVGSSGANVLTF.

The V and J genes are TRBV18 and TRBJ1-2, with 8 bases identical to TRBD1. CDR3 length: 16 amino acids. The germline V gene encodes CDR1 KGHSH and CDR2 LQKENI. Losses at the gene ends were 2 bases for V and 5 bases for J; bases not matched to a gene: 10. The CDR3 loop reads CASSPGRQGLGYGYTF. The CDR3 nucleotides read TGTGCCAGCTCACCAGGGCGACAGGGGCTGGGATATGGCTACACCTTC.

The chain links TRBV7-2 to TRBJ1-2; TRBD1 matches at 8 bases. V lost 5 bases, J lost 6 bases, and 5 bases stayed unmatched. CDR3 length: 13 amino acids. Looked up from germline, CDR1 is SGHTA and CDR2 is FQGNSA. CDR3 in amino acids: CASSPIQGDGYTF. Written as DNA, the CDR3 is TGTGCCAGCAGCCCAATACAGGGGGATGGCTACACCTTC.

The V call is TRBV2, the J call TRBJ2-1; the D gene is possibly TRBD1 (5 bases). The germline gives CDR1 SNHLY, CDR2 FYNNEI. The CDR3 runs to 14 residues. Trimming took off 5 bases at V and 5 bases at J, with 13 bases between the two ends. The CDR3 spells CASSQNSRDNEQFF. CDR3 sequence (DNA): TGTGCCAGCAGTCAAAATAGCAGGGACAATGAGCAGTTCTTC.

This clone showed up just a few times. CDR3 DNA: TGTGCCAGCAGGAGAGCGGGCGGAGACTACGAGCAGTACTTC. It translates to CASRRAGGDYEQYF. The chain uses TRBV2 and TRBJ2-7, with a tentative D call TRBD2 (6 bases). Deletions cut 6 bases from V and 3 bases from J, with 15 bases between. The CDR3 covers 14 residues. Germline V lookup: CDR1 SNHLY, CDR2 FYNNEI.

CDR3: CASSVVGLAGGRYTGELFF. DNA for the CDR3: TGTGCCAGCAGCGTAGTAGGGCTAGCGGGAGGACGGTACACCGGGGAGCTGTTTTTT. The genes are TRBV9 and TRBJ2-2; TRBD2 agrees at 11 bases. The CDR3 runs to 19 residues. The germline CDR1 and CDR2 sequences are SGDLS and YYNGEE. V was clipped by 0 bases and J by 3 bases; unmatched bases: 10.

This chain links TRBV1 with TRBJ2-3; the table assigns TRBD2, which was not confirmed against the DNA. TRBV1 is a pseudogene locus. The CDR3 spans 17 residues. CDR3 nucleotides: TGCACCAGCAGCCAAGGTTTTTGGCGGCGGGAGGAAGATACGCAGTATTTT. Its translation is CTSSQGFWRREEDTQYF.

V usage is TRBV28 and J usage is TRBJ2-5, with D perhaps matching TRBD1 (7 bases). With the DNA end fitting TRBJ2-7 better, the J assignment may be wrong. The germline gives CDR1 MDHEN, CDR2 SYDVKM. CDR3 length: 14 amino acids. CDR3 residues: CASKAGGSSYEQYF. CDR3 nucleotide sequence: TGTGCCAGCAAGGCAGGGGGGAGCTCCTACGAGCAGTACTTC.

This clone has only one observation. The chain combines TRBV18 with TRBJ2-7; 7 bases align to TRBD1. The CDR3 totals 16 residues. The germline V gene encodes CDR1 KGHSH and CDR2 LQKENI. Germline trimming cut 3 bases from V and 6 bases from J; bases unmatched to any gene: 14. The CDR3 sequence: CASSPRQGGDSGEQYF. CDR3 in DNA: TGTGCCAGCTCACCCAGACAGGGTGGTGATTCGGGCGAGCAGTACTTC.

The gene calls are TRBV5-6 and TRBJ1-5; D ambiguous. CDR3 size: 17 residues. V shed 3 bases and J shed 2 bases, with 18 bases lying between them. Germline CDR1 SGHDT, CDR2 YYEEEE. CDR3 DNA sequence: TGTGCCAGCAGCTCTAGGCTAGGGAGGGTGGGCAATCAGCCCCAGCATTTT. It translates to CASSSRLGRVGNQPQHF.

The chain employs TRBV5-1 and TRBJ1-5; 7 bases are a match to TRBD1. The V and J ends lost 4 bases and 4 bases, in that order; junction bases with no gene match: 5. Germline CDR1 SGHRS, CDR2 YFSETQ. The CDR3 consists of 14 residues. The chain's CDR3 is CASSPTGFNQPQHF. As DNA, the CDR3 is TGCGCCAGCAGCCCGACAGGGTTTAATCAGCCCCAGCATTTT. The full variable domain, in which reference TRBV5-1 and TRBJ1-5 provide the parts outside the CDR3, is KAGVTQTPRYLIKTRGQQVTLSCSPISGHRSVSWYQQTPGQGLQFLFEYFSETQRNKGNFPGRFSGRQFSNSRSEMNVSTLELGDSALYLCASSPTGFNQPQHFGDGTRLSIL.

The chain employs TRBV19 and TRBJ2-3; 11 bases match TRBD2. The CDR3 runs to 16 residues. CDR1 LNHDA and CDR2 SQIVND come from the germline V gene (reference sequence). V shed 1 base and J 5 bases; nucleotides not matched to a gene: 5. The DNA for the CDR3 is TGTGCCAGTAGTATAGTGGGGACTAGCGGCCTAGATACGCAGTATTTT. This codes for CASSIVGTSGLDTQYF.

A single count supports this clone. The rearrangement joins TRBV14 to TRBJ2-2, with D possibly being TRBD1 (5 bases). Looked up from germline, CDR1 is SGHDN and CDR2 is FVKESK. The CDR3 length is 17 residues. Trimming stripped 0 bases from V and 9 bases from J, with 20 bases between. CDR3 in amino acids: CASSQDITGLYPRELFF. In nucleotides, the CDR3 is TGTGCCAGCAGCCAAGACATTACAGGCCTCTACCCCAGGGAGCTGTTTTTT.

The CDR3 DNA follows: TGTGCCAGCGCGAGGACAGCCTCTGGAAACACCATATATTTT. Protein: CASARTASGNTIYF. The chain uses TRBV2 and TRBJ1-3; tentatively, D is TRBD1 (6 bases). This CDR3 is 14 amino acids long. CDR1 SNHLY and CDR2 FYNNEI come from the germline V gene. The V end was cut by 8 bases, the J end by 0 bases, with 11 bases between.

J is TRBJ1-1 and V is TRBV5-1; unclear D gene. CDR1 SGHRS and CDR2 YFSETQ come from the germline V gene. The length of the CDR3 is 14 residues. V was clipped by 0 bases and J by 1 base, with 7 bases between them. CDR3 nucleotide sequence: TGCGCCAGCAGCTTGGAGCTCGGGAACACTGAAGCTTTCTTT. Encoded protein: CASSLELGNTEAFF.

This clone was recorded once. The chain has TRBV11-2 and TRBJ2-1; the match to TRBD2 covers 10 bases. With V trimmed by 2 bases and J by 4 bases, 8 bases remained unmatched. The CDR3 spans 17 residues. Germline CDR1 SGHAT, CDR2 FQNNGV. The CDR3 nucleotides are TGTGCCAGCAGCTTACGGCTAGCGGGAGCCGGTTACAATGAGCAGTTCTTC. It yields the protein CASSLRLAGAGYNEQFF. The variable domain in full, completed from reference TRBV11-2 and TRBJ2-1, reads EAGVAQSPRYKIIEKRQSVAFWCNPISGHATLYWYQQILGQGPKLLIQFQNNGVVDDSQLPKDRFSAERLKGVDSTLKIQPAKLEDSAVYLCASSLRLAGAGYNEQFFGPGTRLTVL.

The J gene is TRBJ1-1, the V gene TRBV5-4; tentatively, D is TRBD1 (6 bases). Trimming pared 0 bases from V and 1 base from J, leaving 10 bases between. CDR1 and CDR2 from the germline V gene are SGHNT and YYREEE (reference sequence). CDR3 length equals 15 residues. CDR3 amino acids: CASSLATGKNTEAFF. In DNA form, the CDR3 reads TGTGCCAGCAGCTTGGCCACAGGGAAGAACACTGAAGCTTTCTTT. The variable domain in full, with the rest retrieved from reference TRBV5-4 and TRBJ1-1, is ETGVTQSPTHLIKTRGQQVTLRCSSQSGHNTVSWYQQALGQGPQFIFQYYREEENGRGNFPPRFSGLQFPNYSSELNVNALELDDSALYLCASSLATGKNTEAFFGQGTRLTVV.

The chain uses TRBV29-1 and TRBJ2-3; D may be TRBD2 (6 bases). This CDR3 is built from 15 residues. Germline lookup yields CDR1 SQVTM and CDR2 ANQGSEA. V dropped 0 bases and J dropped 3 bases, with 13 bases sitting between them. The CDR3 DNA is TGCAGCGTTGAAGATCCGGGAGCCAGGACAGATACGCAGTATTTT. Translation gives CSVEDPGARTDTQYF.